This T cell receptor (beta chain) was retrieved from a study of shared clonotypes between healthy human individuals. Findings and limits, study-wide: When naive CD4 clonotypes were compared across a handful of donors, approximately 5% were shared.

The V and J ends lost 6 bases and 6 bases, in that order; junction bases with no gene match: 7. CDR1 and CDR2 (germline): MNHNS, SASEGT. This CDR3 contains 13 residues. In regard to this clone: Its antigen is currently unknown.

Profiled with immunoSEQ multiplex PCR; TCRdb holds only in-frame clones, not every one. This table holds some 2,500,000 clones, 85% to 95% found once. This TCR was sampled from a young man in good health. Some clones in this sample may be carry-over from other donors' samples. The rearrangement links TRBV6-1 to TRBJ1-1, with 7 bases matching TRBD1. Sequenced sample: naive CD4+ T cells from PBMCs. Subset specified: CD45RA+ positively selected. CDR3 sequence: CASSLGGIPEAFF. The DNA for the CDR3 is TGTGCCAGCAGCTTAGGGGGCATCCCTGAAGCTTTCTTT.